This is a list of T cell receptor beta chains from one sample in a study of blood T cell repertoires in COVID-19. Measured with immunoSEQ multiplex PCR; TCRdb has only the in-frame clones, and not every one. The sample includes around 140,000 clones, approximately 90% of them seen just once. Source material: peripheral blood. The source is a man younger than 35 with COVID-19, enrolled during active disease. Both conserved end residues are part of each CDR3. The D gene is left open where the match is weak. Part of the rows lack a size; the others show once, few, many or a class for expanded clones.

clone size: few
V gene: TRBV7-9
J gene: TRBJ1-2
CDR3 length: 14
D gene: -
CDR3 protein: CASSLGQVFYGYTF
CDR3 DNA: TGTGCCAGCAGCTTGGGGCAGGTTTTCTACGGCTACACCTTC

clone size: -
V gene: TRBV19
J gene: TRBJ2-3
CDR3 length: 13
D gene: -
CDR3 protein: CASSETRGDTQYF
CDR3 DNA: TGTGCCAGTAGTGAAACTCGGGGAGATACGCAGTATTTT

clone size: -
V gene: TRBV7-2
J gene: TRBJ2-2
CDR3 length: 17
D gene: TRBD1
CDR3 protein: CASSKDGQGSNTGELFF
CDR3 DNA: TGTGCCAGCAGCAAAGATGGACAGGGGTCCAACACCGGGGAGCTGTTTTTT

clone size: -
V gene: TRBV9
J gene: TRBJ1-2
CDR3 length: 16
D gene: -
CDR3 protein: CASSVAGAGWNYGYTF
CDR3 DNA: TGTGCCAGCAGCGTAGCTGGTGCAGGGTGGAACTATGGCTACACCTTC

clone size: -
V gene: TRBV7-9
J gene: TRBJ1-1
CDR3 length: 16
D gene: -
CDR3 protein: CASSSLGDQRNTEAFF
CDR3 DNA: TGTGCCAGCAGCTCCCTAGGGGATCAGAGGAACACTGAAGCTTTCTTT

clone size: -
V gene: TRBV11-3
J gene: TRBJ2-2
CDR3 length: 14
D gene: TRBD1
CDR3 protein: CASSLGQASGELFF
CDR3 DNA: TGTGCCAGCAGCCTCGGACAGGCTAGCGGGGAGCTGTTTTTT

clone size: -
V gene: TRBV7-2
J gene: TRBJ2-1
CDR3 length: 13
D gene: TRBD2
CDR3 protein: CASSLTSSNEQFF
CDR3 DNA: TGTGCCAGCAGCTTGACTAGCTCCAATGAGCAGTTCTTC

clone size: -
V gene: TRBV6-2/TRBV6-3
J gene: TRBJ2-1
CDR3 length: 12
D gene: -
CDR3 protein: CASSGDYNEQFF
CDR3 DNA: TGTGCCAGCAGTGGCGACTATAATGAGCAGTTCTTC

clone size: -
V gene: TRBV9
J gene: TRBJ2-2
CDR3 length: 11
D gene: -
CDR3 protein: CATQGTGELFF
CDR3 DNA: TGTGCCACCCAGGGAACCGGGGAGCTGTTTTTT

clone size: -
V gene: TRBV7-9
J gene: TRBJ1-1
CDR3 length: 16
D gene: -
CDR3 protein: CASSLGSGPMNTEAFF
CDR3 DNA: TGTGCCAGCAGCTTAGGGTCAGGCCCCATGAACACTGAAGCTTTCTTT

clone size: -
V gene: TRBV18
J gene: TRBJ1-5
CDR3 length: 15
D gene: TRBD1
CDR3 protein: CASSPGQGWNQPQHF
CDR3 DNA: TGTGCCAGCTCACCGGGACAGGGGTGGAATCAGCCCCAGCATTTT

clone size: -
V gene: TRBV6-5
J gene: TRBJ2-7
CDR3 length: 13
D gene: TRBD2
CDR3 protein: CASSTPGGLRQYF
CDR3 DNA: TGTGCCAGCAGTACCCCGGGGGGGCTCCGGCAGTACTTC

clone size: once
V gene: TRBV5-1
J gene: TRBJ2-3
CDR3 length: 19
D gene: TRBD1
CDR3 protein: CASRPFRSQGALNVDTQYF
CDR3 DNA: TGCGCCAGCAGACCCTTCCGGTCCCAGGGGGCGCTAAATGTAGATACGCAGTATTTT

clone size: -
V gene: TRBV7-9
J gene: TRBJ2-1
CDR3 length: 16
D gene: TRBD2
CDR3 protein: CASSPVGLAGYNEQFF
CDR3 DNA: TGTGCCAGCAGCCCCGTGGGACTAGCGGGTTACAATGAGCAGTTCTTC

clone size: -
V gene: TRBV7-8
J gene: TRBJ2-1
CDR3 length: 17
D gene: TRBD2
CDR3 protein: CASSLGGGQRKGNEQFF
CDR3 DNA: TGTGCCAGCAGCTTAGGGGGAGGGCAAAGGAAGGGCAATGAGCAGTTCTTC

clone size: few
V gene: TRBV6-5
J gene: TRBJ1-1
CDR3 length: 13
D gene: TRBD1
CDR3 protein: CASSYDFRGRTFF
CDR3 DNA: TGTGCCAGCAGTTACGACTTCAGGGGGAGAACTTTCTTT

clone size: -
V gene: TRBV11-2
J gene: TRBJ2-1
CDR3 length: 16
D gene: TRBD2
CDR3 protein: CASSSLAGELYNEQFF
CDR3 DNA: TGTGCCAGCAGCTCACTAGCGGGAGAACTCTACAATGAGCAGTTCTTC

clone size: -
V gene: TRBV19
J gene: TRBJ2-2
CDR3 length: 15
D gene: -
CDR3 protein: CASSPRTVNTGELFF
CDR3 DNA: TGTGCCAGTAGTCCTCGGACAGTCAACACCGGGGAGCTGTTTTTT

clone size: -
V gene: TRBV7-2
J gene: TRBJ1-2
CDR3 length: 14
D gene: TRBD1
CDR3 protein: CASSLDRGNYGYTF
CDR3 DNA: TGTGCCAGCAGCTTGGACAGGGGAAACTATGGCTACACCTTC

clone size: -
V gene: TRBV6-5
J gene: TRBJ1-1
CDR3 length: 11
D gene: -
CDR3 protein: CASFRGTEAFF
CDR3 DNA: TGTGCCAGCTTCCGAGGGACTGAAGCTTTCTTT

clone size: -
V gene: TRBV29-1
J gene: TRBJ2-3
CDR3 length: 14
D gene: -
CDR3 protein: CSVARDTFTDTQYF
CDR3 DNA: TGCAGCGTGGCCCGGGACACCTTCACAGATACGCAGTATTTT

clone size: once
V gene: TRBV7-9
J gene: TRBJ2-3
CDR3 length: 15
D gene: TRBD2
CDR3 protein: CASTGRGYSTDTQYF
CDR3 DNA: TGTGCCAGCACCGGGCGGGGGTATAGCACAGATACGCAGTATTTT

clone size: -
V gene: TRBV5-4
J gene: TRBJ1-4
CDR3 length: 14
D gene: TRBD1
CDR3 protein: CASSPGTGNEKLFF
CDR3 DNA: TGTGCCAGCAGCCCCGGGACAGGGAATGAAAAACTGTTTTTT

clone size: -
V gene: TRBV29-1
J gene: TRBJ2-2
CDR3 length: 16
D gene: -
CDR3 protein: CSVHARGQGSTGELFF
CDR3 DNA: TGCAGCGTCCATGCAAGGGGACAAGGCTCCACCGGGGAGCTGTTTTTT

clone size: once
V gene: TRBV3-1/TRBV3-2
J gene: TRBJ2-7
CDR3 length: 14
D gene: TRBD1
CDR3 protein: CASSLGDSTYEQYF
CDR3 DNA: TGTGCCAGCAGTCTCGGGGACAGTACCTACGAGCAGTACTTC

clone size: once
V gene: TRBV28
J gene: TRBJ2-7
CDR3 length: 15
D gene: TRBD2
CDR3 protein: CASSYSSGGSYEQYF
CDR3 DNA: TGTGCCAGCAGCTACTCTAGCGGGGGCTCCTACGAGCAGTACTTC